The present T cell receptor (beta chain) was sequenced within a study of T cell changes during pregnancy in multiple sclerosis. The repertoire was sequenced with immunoSEQ multiplex PCR; TCRdb's copy has only in-frame clones and lacks some. The sample yields some 83,000 clones, around 90% seen once. V lost 4 bases, J lost 6 bases, and 13 bases stayed unmatched. The CDR3 totals 16 residues. Germline V gene lookup returns CDR1 MDHEN and CDR2 SYDVKM. V and J are TRBV28 and TRBJ1-2; 8 positions agree with TRBD1. The sequences come from PBMCs, collected in the first trimester of pregnancy. The clonotype comes from a female donor in good health, serving as a control in a pregnancy study. Some clones in this sample may be carry-over from other donors' samples. CDR3 loop: CASSSQMTGVGDGYTF. Written as DNA, the CDR3 is TGTGCCAGCAGTTCCCAGATGACAGGGGTGGGGGATGGCTACACCTTC.